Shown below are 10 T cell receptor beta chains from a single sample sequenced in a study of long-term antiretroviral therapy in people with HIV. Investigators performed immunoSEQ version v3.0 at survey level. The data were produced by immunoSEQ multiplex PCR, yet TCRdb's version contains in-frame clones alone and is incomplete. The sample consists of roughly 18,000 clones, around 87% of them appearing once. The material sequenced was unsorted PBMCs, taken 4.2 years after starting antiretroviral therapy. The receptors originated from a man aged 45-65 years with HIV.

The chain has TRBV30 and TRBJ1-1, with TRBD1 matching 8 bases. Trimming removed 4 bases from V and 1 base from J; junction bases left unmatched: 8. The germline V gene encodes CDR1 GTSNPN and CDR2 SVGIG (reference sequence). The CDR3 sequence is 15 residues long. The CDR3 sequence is CAWTKRTGTNTEAFF. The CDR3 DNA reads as TGTGCCTGGACCAAAAGGACAGGGACGAACACTGAAGCTTTCTTT.

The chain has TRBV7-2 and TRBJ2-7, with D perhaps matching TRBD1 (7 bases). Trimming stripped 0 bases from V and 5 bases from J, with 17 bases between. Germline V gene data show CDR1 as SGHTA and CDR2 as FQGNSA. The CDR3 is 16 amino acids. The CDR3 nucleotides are TGTGCCAGCAGCTTAGCTCCGGCAGGGGGGAGTAACGAGCAGTACTTC. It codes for CASSLAPAGGSNEQYF.

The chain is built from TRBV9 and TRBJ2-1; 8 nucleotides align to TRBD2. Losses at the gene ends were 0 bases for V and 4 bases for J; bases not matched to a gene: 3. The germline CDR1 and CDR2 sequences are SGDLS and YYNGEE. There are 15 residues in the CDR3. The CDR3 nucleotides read TGTGCCAGCAGCGTAGGGGGCGGGGGGTACAATGAGCAGTTCTTC. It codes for CASSVGGGGYNEQFF. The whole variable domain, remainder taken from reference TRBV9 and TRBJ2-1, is DSGVTQTPKHLITATGQRVTLRCSPRSGDLSVYWYQQSLDQGLQFLIQYYNGEERAKGNILERFSAQQFPDLHSELNLSSLELGDSALYFCASSVGGGGYNEQFFGPGTRLTVL.

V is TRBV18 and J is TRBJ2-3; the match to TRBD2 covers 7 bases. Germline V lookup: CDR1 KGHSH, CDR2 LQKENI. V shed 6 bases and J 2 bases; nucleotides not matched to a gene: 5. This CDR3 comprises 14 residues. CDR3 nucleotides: TGTGCCAGCTCGCGCAGCGGGGACACAGATACGCAGTATTTT. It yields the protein CASSRSGDTDTQYF.

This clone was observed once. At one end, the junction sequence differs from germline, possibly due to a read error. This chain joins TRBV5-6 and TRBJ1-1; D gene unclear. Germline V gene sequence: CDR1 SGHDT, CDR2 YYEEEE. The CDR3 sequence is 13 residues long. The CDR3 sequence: CASSLGLKTEAFF. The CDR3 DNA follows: TGTGCCAGCAGCTTGGGGCTGAAGACTGAAGCTTTCTTT. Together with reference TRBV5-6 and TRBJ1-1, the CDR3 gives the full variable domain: DAGVTQSPTHLIKTRGQQVTLRCSPKSGHDTVSWYQQALGQGPQFIFQYYEEEERQRGNFPDRFSGHQFPNYSSELNVNALLLGDSALYLCASSLGLKTEAFFGQGTRLTVV.

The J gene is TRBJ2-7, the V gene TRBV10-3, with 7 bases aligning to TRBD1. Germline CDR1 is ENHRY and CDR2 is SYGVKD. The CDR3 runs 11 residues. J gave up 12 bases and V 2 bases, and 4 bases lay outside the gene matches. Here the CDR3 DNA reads TGTGCCATCAGTGAGGGGGACAGACTGTACTTC. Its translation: CAISEGDRLYF.

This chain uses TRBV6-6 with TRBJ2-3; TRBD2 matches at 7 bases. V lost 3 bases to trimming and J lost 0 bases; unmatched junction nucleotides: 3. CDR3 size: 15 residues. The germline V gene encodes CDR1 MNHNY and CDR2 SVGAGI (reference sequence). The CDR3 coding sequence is TGTGCCAGCAGTTATGCGGGGGTTAGCACAGATACGCAGTATTTT. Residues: CASSYAGVSTDTQYF.

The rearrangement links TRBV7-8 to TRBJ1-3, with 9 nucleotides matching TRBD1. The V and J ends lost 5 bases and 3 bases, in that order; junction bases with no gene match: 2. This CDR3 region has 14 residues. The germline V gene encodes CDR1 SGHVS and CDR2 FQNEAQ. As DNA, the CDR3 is TGTGCCAGCAGCGGACAGGGGAGTGGAAACACCATATATTTT. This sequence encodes CASSGQGSGNTIYF.

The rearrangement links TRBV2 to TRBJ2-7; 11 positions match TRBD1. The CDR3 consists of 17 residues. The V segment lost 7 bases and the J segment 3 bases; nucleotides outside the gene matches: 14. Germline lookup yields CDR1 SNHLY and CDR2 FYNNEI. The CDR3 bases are TGTGCCAGCATAGGACAGGGGGCGAAAACGGGGAGCTACGAGCAGTACTTC. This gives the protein CASIGQGAKTGSYEQYF.

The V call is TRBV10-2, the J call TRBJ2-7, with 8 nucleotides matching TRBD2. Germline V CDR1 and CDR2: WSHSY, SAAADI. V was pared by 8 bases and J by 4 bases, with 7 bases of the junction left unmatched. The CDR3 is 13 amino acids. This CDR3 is CASSPGGNYEQYF. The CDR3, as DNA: TGCGCCAGCTCCCCGGGGGGGAATTACGAGCAGTACTTC.